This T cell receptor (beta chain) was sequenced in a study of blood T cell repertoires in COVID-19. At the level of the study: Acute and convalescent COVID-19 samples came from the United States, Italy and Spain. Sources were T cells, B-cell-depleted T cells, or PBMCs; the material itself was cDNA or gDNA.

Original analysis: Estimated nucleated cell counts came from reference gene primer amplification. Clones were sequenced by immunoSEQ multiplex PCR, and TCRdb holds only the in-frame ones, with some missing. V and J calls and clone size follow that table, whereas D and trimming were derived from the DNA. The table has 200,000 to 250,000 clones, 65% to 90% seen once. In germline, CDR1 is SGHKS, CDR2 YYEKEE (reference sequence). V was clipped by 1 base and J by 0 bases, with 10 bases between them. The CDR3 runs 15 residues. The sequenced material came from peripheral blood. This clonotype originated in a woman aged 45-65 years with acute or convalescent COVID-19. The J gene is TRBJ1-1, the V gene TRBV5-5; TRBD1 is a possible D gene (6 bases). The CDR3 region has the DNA TGTGCCAGCAGCTTGTTTGGGGGCATGAACACTGAAGCTTTCTTT. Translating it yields CASSLFGGMNTEAFF.